A selection of T cell receptor beta chains follows, all from one sample in a study of blood T cell repertoires in COVID-19. Profiling relied on immunoSEQ multiplex PCR, and the TCRdb table lists in-frame clones only, not all of them. The repertoire includes some 250,000 clones, approximately 84% of them detected once, and around 3% sits in the top ten. Sequenced material: PBMCs or T cells enriched from blood (not recorded which). The receptors come from a woman in her thirties or forties with acute COVID-19. CDR3s include the opening cysteine and the closing phenylalanine or tryptophan. The D gene is left open where the match is weak. Clone size is stated in some rows and not others, as once, few, many or a class when expanded.

j_gene	d_gene	abundance	v_gene	CDR3nt	CDR3aa
TRBJ1-6	NA	NA	TRBV7-2	TGTGCCAGCAGCTCCACGAGGGGGTTTAATTCACCCCTCCACTTT	CASSSTRGFNSPLHF
TRBJ2-5	TRBD2	NA	TRBV18	TGTGCCAGCTCACCCGAGGGACTAGCGGGAGGAGAGACCCAGTACTTC	CASSPEGLAGGETQYF
TRBJ2-7	TRBD2	once	TRBV11-3	TGTGCCAGCAAAGGACTAGCGGGAAGAGAGCAGTACTTC	CASKGLAGREQYF
TRBJ2-2	NA	NA	TRBV27	TGTGCCAGCAGCCCGTTATTCCTAACCGGGGAGCTGTTTTTT	CASSPLFLTGELFF
TRBJ2-7	NA	NA	TRBV5-1	TGCGCCAGCAGCTTGGGAAAAACCGGGAGCTCTTACGAGCAGTACTTC	CASSLGKTGSSYEQYF
TRBJ2-3	NA	NA	TRBV7-8	TGTGCCAGCAGCTTAGAGACTATTGGAGATACGCAGTATTTT	CASSLETIGDTQYF
TRBJ2-5	NA	NA	TRBV5-8	TGTGCCAGCAGCTTGGATGTTGAGGGGACCCAGTACTTC	CASSLDVEGTQYF
TRBJ1-6	NA	once	TRBV14	TGTGCCAGCAGCCGCTCACAGGTTTCACCCCTCCACTTT	CASSRSQVSPLHF
TRBJ2-1	NA	NA	TRBV19	TGTGCCAGTAGTATAGGGGACTTTGGCTACAATGAGCAGTTCTTC	CASSIGDFGYNEQFF
TRBJ2-7	TRBD1	NA	TRBV5-1	TGCGCCAGCAGCGAGGGACAGGGGCCCGAAACCTACGAGCAGTACTTC	CASSEGQGPETYEQYF
TRBJ1-5	TRBD1	NA	TRBV5-1	TGCGCCAGCAGCCCCATCCCGGGACAGGGAGGTCAGCCCCAGCATTTT	CASSPIPGQGGQPQHF
TRBJ1-2	TRBD1	NA	TRBV2	TGTGCCAGCAGTGAAGCCGGGACAGTCTATGGCTACACCTTC	CASSEAGTVYGYTF
TRBJ2-1	NA	NA	TRBV24-1	TGTGCCACCAGTGAGGTCAGGACAACCCACAATGAGCAGTTCTTC	CATSEVRTTHNEQFF
TRBJ1-2	TRBD1	NA	TRBV7-3	TGTGCCAGCAGCCAGACAGGGGAAGGGGGCTACACCTTC	CASSQTGEGGYTF
TRBJ2-7	NA	NA	TRBV7-9	TGTGCCAGCAGCTTCTCCGGACAGAAATACGAGCAGTACTTC	CASSFSGQKYEQYF
TRBJ1-2	NA	NA	TRBV30	TGTGCCTGGAGCAGGACAGTTAACTATGGCTACACCTTC	CAWSRTVNYGYTF
TRBJ2-6	NA	NA	TRBV5-4	TGTGCCAGCAGCTTGGTTCCCCGAGGAACTGGGGCCAACGTCCTGACTTTC	CASSLVPRGTGANVLTF
TRBJ2-7	TRBD2	NA	TRBV6-1	TGTGCCAGCAGTGGAGCGGTCCCATATAGCGGGCTGAACGAGCAGTACTTC	CASSGAVPYSGLNEQYF
TRBJ2-4	TRBD2	NA	TRBV6-5	TGTGCCAGCAGCGTTAGCGGGAGGGCCAAAAACATTCAGTACTTC	CASSVSGRAKNIQYF
TRBJ2-1	TRBD2	NA	TRBV24-1	TGTGCCACCAGTGCGCCTAGCGGGATACACAATGAGCAGTTCTTC	CATSAPSGIHNEQFF
TRBJ2-2	TRBD2	NA	TRBV4-1	TGCGCCAGCAGCCAAGAGGGTGCGGGAGTGACCGGGGAGCTGTTTTTT	CASSQEGAGVTGELFF
TRBJ1-2	NA	NA	TRBV7-2	TGTGCCAGCAGCTGGACACAGGCTTCCTCGGGCTACACCTTC	CASSWTQASSGYTF
TRBJ1-5	TRBD1	NA	TRBV9	TGTGCCAGCAGCGTAGGGGCAGGGGGAAGCAATCAGCCCCAGCATTTT	CASSVGAGGSNQPQHF
TRBJ1-5	TRBD1	NA	TRBV3-1/TRBV3-2	TGTGCCAGCAGCCACCGCCTCTCGGGGCAGGGGGCGGTTGATAGCAATCAGCCCCAGCATTTT	CASSHRLSGQGAVDSNQPQHF
TRBJ2-1	NA	NA	TRBV7-9	TGTGCCAGCAGCTTGGGACAATACAATGAGCAGTTCTTC	CASSLGQYNEQFF